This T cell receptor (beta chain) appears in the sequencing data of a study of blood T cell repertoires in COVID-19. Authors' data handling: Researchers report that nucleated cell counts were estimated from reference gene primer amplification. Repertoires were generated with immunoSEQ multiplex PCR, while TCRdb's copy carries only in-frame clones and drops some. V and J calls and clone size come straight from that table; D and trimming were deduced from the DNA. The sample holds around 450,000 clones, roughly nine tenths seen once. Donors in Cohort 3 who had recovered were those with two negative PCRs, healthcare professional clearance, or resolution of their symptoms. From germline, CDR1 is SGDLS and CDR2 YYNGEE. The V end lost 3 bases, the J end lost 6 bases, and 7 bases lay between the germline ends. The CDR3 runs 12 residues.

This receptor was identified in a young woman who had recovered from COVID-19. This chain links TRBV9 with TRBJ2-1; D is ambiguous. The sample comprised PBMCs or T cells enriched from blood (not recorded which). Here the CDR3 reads CASSGYTNEQFF. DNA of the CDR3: TGTGCCAGCAGCGGATACACCAATGAGCAGTTCTTC.